Following are 5 T cell receptor beta chains from one sample sequenced in a study of PD-1 blockade in classical Hodgkin lymphoma. Autologous stem cell transplantation was followed by relapse in every patient, and brentuximab vedotin exposure varied. Produced via immunoSEQ multiplex PCR; TCRdb's table is partial and in-frame only. Among 30,000 to 35,000 clones listed, roughly 82% were seen once. The material sequenced was peripheral blood mononuclear cells (PBMCs), taken at baseline. These TCRs come from a human donor with classical Hodgkin lymphoma.

This clone has a single count. This chain uses TRBV11-1 with TRBJ2-4; D is possibly TRBD1 (5 bases). The CDR3 length is 14 residues. CDR1 and CDR2 (germline): SGHAT, FQDESV (reference sequence). Deletions cut 3 bases from V and 5 bases from J, with 11 bases between. CDR3 DNA sequence: TGTGCCAGCAGCTTCCGGCAGGGTGAAAACATTCAGTACTTC. Residues: CASSFRQGENIQYF.

Only a few counts were recorded for this clone. V and J are TRBV7-2 and TRBJ2-3; maybe TRBD2 (5 bases). The CDR3 spans 17 residues. Trimming took 1 base from V and 1 from J, leaving 15 bases between them. In germline, CDR1 is SGHTA, CDR2 FQGNSA. The CDR3 sequence: CASSLGIGVGGTDTQYF. In nucleotides, the CDR3 is TGTGCCAGCAGCTTAGGCATCGGGGTTGGGGGCACAGATACGCAGTATTTT.

V usage is TRBV11-3 and J usage is TRBJ2-7, with 11 bases aligning to TRBD2. The CDR3 contains 18 residues. Germline CDR1 is SGHNT and CDR2 is YENEEA. V gave up 2 bases and J gave up 7 bases; unmatched junction bases: 16. The CDR3 here is CASSLFPEHLAGGREQYF. In nucleotides, the CDR3 is TGTGCCAGCAGCTTATTCCCTGAGCACCTAGCGGGGGGAAGGGAGCAGTACTTC.

This rearrangement joins TRBV29-1 to TRBJ1-2; D is ambiguous. With 1 base removed from V and 4 bases from J, the gap between germline ends came to 16 bases. Per germline, CDR1 SQVTM and CDR2 ANQGSEA. The CDR3 runs 15 residues. CDR3 sequence: CSVEASGGRGYGYTF. The CDR3 nucleotides are TGCAGCGTTGAAGCGTCGGGAGGGAGAGGCTATGGCTACACCTTC.

Judged by abundance, this clone is medium-sized. The J gene is TRBJ1-2, the V gene TRBV7-3; 9 nucleotides line up with TRBD1. Losses at the gene ends were 4 bases for V and 2 bases for J; bases not matched to a gene: 2. Germline-derived CDR1 and CDR2 are SGHTA and FQGTGA. The CDR3 extends over 14 amino acids. CDR3 sequence: CASSSGQGNYGYTF. CDR3 bases: TGTGCCAGCAGCTCCGGACAGGGGAACTATGGCTACACCTTC.